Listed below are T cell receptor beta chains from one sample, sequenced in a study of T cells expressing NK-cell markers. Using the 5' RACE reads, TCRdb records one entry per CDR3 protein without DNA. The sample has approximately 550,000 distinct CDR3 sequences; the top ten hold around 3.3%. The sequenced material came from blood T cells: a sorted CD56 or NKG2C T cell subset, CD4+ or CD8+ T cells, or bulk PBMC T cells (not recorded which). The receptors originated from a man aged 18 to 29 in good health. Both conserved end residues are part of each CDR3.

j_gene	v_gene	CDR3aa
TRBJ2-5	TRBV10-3	CAISPGLAGGETQYF
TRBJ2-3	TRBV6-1	CASSLGTSESDTQYF
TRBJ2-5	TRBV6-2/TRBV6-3	CASSPNGLAGGPRETQYF
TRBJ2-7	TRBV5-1	CASSKPPDSYEQYF
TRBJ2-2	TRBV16	CASSQWRTGNTGELFF
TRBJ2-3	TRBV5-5	CASSPDRGSHTDTQYF
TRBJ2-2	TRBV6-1	CASGETNTGELFF
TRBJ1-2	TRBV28	CASNAGFLYGYTF
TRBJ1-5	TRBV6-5	CASSSRQGGKPQHF
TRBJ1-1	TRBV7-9	CASSTPEGYTEAFF
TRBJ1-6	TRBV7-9	CASSYTGSESPLHF
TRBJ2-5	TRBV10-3	CAISGTPDRGRQETQYF
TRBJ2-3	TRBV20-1	CSASPVTSGWGADTQYF
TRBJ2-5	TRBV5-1	CASSLAGGFGQETQYF
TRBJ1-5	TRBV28	CATALRGKRQPQHF
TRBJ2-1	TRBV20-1	CSAERLAINEQFF
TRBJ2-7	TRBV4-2	CASSPLAGGASNYEQYF
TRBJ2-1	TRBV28	CASSIRDRETYNEQFF
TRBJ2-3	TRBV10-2	CASSDPGGADTQYF
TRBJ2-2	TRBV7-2	CASKIGSGRAYGELFF
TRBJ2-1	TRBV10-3	CAISRGETSSYNEQFF
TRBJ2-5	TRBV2	CASSDSTSVETQYF
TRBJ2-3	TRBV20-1	CSARGVAGQGDTQYF